This TCR beta chain was retrieved from a study of cytomegalovirus exposure and HLA in healthy donors. V lost 1 base, J lost 0 bases, and 10 bases lay in between. In germline, CDR1 is SGHVS, CDR2 FNYEAQ. This CDR3 comprises 16 residues. PCR used 60 Vbeta primers and 13 Jbeta primers. Method: immunoSEQ multiplex PCR; TCRdb's copy keeps in-frame clones and lacks some. This table has tens of thousands of clones, roughly 84% appearing once. The rearrangement links TRBV7-6 to TRBJ1-3; tentative D call: TRBD1 (6 bases). Specimen: PBMCs. The source is a man between 25 and 39 years old in good health and CMV-seronegative. The CDR3 is CASSLGVRGSGNTIYF. The CDR3 DNA sequence: TGTGCCAGCAGCTTAGGGGTCAGGGGCTCTGGAAACACCATATATTTT.